This T cell receptor beta chain was sequenced for a study of T cell changes during pregnancy in multiple sclerosis. This CDR3 region has 13 residues. Profiled with immunoSEQ multiplex PCR; TCRdb holds only in-frame clones, not every one. The repertoire consists of 45,000 to 60,000 clones, with 91% occurring once and the leading ten covering roughly 1.2%. This receptor was taken from a female donor in good health, enrolled as a control in a pregnancy study. This chain uses TRBV21-1 with TRBJ2-7; the listed D gene, TRBD2, was not tested against the DNA. TRBV21-1 is tagged as a pseudogene. Material: peripheral blood, obtained after pregnancy. This CDR3 reads CASSKKSGGEQYF. The CDR3, as DNA: TGTGCCAGCAGCAAAAAATCCGGGGGAGAGCAGTACTTC.